The clone carrying this T cell receptor beta chain was seen a few times. TCRdb passed the 5' RACE reads through MiXCR, listing each CDR3 protein once. The table has under 800,000 distinct CDR3 sequences, 21% seen once. The data derive from a study of identical twins. V was shortened by 8 bases and J by 9 bases, with 14 bases between the two germline ends. Germline assignment: CDR1 DFQATT and CDR2 SNEGSKA (reference sequence). CDR3 length equals 11 residues. This sample was also put to use in a study of T cells expressing NK-cell markers.

The chain links TRBV20-1 to TRBJ2-1; D not certain. Sequencing was carried out using PBMCs. This receptor was taken from a woman aged 18-35 years in good health. The CDR3 bases are TGCAGTAGCGCGGTTGTCGGTGAGCAGTTCTTC. Protein sequence: CSSAVVGEQFF.